The TCR beta chain described here comes from a study of T-cell reconstitution after alpha-beta-depleted transplantation in children. Study results and caveats: By about two months after transplant, alpha-beta T cells reportedly arose from several hundred graft clones that had expanded. At one year after transplant, newly produced T cells mostly accounted for T-cell counts and diversity. From surviving recipient T cells and thymic progenitors came the high day-60 TCRbeta diversity observed in some patients.

Construction of the TCRbeta library involved unique molecular identifiers. MiXCR was run by TCRdb on the PCR reads, yielding one entry per CDR3 protein. This table has about 540,000 distinct CDR3 sequences, over 25% appearing once. V gave up 4 bases and J gave up 2 bases; unmatched junction bases: 5. There are 14 residues in the CDR3. Points on this clonotype: Its target is unknown.

This TCR was recovered from a boy under three years old with Wiskott-Aldrich syndrome, due to receive a stem cell transplant. The specimen comprised PBMCs, sampled before TCRalphabeta/CD19-depleted stem cell transplant. The chain links TRBV12-3 or TRBV12-4 to TRBJ2-7; 7 positions match TRBD2. CDR3 DNA sequence: TGTGCCAGCAGTTCCCGCGGGGGAGCCTACGAGCAGTACTTC. Translation: CASSSRGGAYEQYF.